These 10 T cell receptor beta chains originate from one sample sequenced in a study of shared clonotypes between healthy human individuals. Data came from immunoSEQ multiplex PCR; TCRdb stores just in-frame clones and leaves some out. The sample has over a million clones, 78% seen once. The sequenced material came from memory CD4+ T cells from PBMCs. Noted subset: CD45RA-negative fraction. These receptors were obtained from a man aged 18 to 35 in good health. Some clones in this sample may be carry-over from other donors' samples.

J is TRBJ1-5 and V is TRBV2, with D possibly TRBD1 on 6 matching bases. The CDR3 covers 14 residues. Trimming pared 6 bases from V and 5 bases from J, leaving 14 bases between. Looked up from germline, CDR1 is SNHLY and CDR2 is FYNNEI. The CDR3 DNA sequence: TGTGCCAGCAGCCGACAGGCTGGGTATCAGCCCCAGCATTTT. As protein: CASSRQAGYQPQHF.

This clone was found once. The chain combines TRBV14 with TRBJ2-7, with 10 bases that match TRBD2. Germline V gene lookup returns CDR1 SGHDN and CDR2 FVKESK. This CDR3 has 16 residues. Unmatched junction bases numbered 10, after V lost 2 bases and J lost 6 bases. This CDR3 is CASSQIRASGSREQYF. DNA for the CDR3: TGTGCCAGCAGCCAAATACGGGCTAGCGGGAGCCGCGAGCAGTACTTC.

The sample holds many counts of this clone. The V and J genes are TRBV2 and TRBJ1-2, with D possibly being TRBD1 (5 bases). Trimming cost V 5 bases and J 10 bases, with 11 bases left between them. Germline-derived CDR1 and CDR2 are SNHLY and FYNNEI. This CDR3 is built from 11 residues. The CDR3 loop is CASSKTDIYTF. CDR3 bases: TGTGCCAGCAGTAAGACAGACATCTACACCTTC.

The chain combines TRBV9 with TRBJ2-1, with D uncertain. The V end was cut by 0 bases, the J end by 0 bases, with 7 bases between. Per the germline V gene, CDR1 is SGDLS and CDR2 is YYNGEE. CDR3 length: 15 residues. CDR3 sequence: CASSVATFSYNEQFF. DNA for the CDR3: TGTGCCAGCAGCGTAGCTACCTTCTCCTACAATGAGCAGTTCTTC.

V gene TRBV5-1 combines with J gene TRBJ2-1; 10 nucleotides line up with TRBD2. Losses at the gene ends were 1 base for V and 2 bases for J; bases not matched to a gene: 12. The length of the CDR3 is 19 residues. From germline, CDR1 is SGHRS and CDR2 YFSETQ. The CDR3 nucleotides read TGCGCCAGCAGCTTGAATCCTAGCGGGAGTACTTATCCCTACAATGAGCAGTTCTTC. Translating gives CASSLNPSGSTYPYNEQFF.

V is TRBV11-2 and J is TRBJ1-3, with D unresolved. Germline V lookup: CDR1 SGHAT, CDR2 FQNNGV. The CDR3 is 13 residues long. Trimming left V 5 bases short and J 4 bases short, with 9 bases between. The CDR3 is CASSLNSGNTIYF. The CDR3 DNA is TGTGCCAGCAGCCTCAACTCGGGAAACACCATATATTTT.

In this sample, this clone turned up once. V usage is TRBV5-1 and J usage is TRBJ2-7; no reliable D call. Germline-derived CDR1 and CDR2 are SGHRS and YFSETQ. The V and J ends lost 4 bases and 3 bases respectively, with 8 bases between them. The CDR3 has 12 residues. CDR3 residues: CASSQPHYEQYF. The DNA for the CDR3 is TGCGCCAGCAGCCAGCCCCACTACGAGCAGTACTTC.

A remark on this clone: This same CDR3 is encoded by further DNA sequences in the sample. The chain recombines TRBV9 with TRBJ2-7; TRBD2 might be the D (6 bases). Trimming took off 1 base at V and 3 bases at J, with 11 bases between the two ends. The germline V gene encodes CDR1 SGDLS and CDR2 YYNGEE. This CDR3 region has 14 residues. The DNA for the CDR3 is TGTGCCAGCAGCGTAAGCGGGCAGAGCTACGAGCAGTACTTC. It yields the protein CASSVSGQSYEQYF.

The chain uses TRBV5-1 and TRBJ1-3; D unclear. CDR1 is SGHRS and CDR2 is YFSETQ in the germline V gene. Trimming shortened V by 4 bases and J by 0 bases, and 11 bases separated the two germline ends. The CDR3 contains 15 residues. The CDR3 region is CASSPGSPSGNTIYF. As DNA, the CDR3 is TGCGCCAGCAGCCCGGGATCTCCCTCTGGAAACACCATATATTTT.

In DNA form, the CDR3 reads TGTGCCAGCAGCGCTCTGGCAGGGGGGGAAGAGACCCAGTACTTC. It encodes CASSALAGGEETQYF. The V gene is TRBV5-4, the J gene TRBJ2-5; TRBD1 or TRBD2 may be the D gene (7 bases each). The length of the CDR3 is 15 residues. Between the trimmed V and J ends, which lost 4 bases and 3 bases, there was a span of 16 bases. CDR1 and CDR2 (germline): SGHNT, YYREEE (reference sequence).